Presented here are 11 T cell receptor beta chains from one specimen sequenced in a study of blood T cell repertoires in COVID-19. Clones were read by immunoSEQ multiplex PCR, and TCRdb kept only the in-frame ones, dropping some. The data contain approximately 100,000 clones, around 80% of them seen just once; the ten biggest clones take up roughly a tenth. The sample taken for sequencing was peripheral blood. Receptors originate from a man between 65 and 85 years old with acute or convalescent COVID-19.

The chain combines TRBV25-1 with TRBJ2-7; D uncertain. There are 14 residues in the CDR3. Germline-derived CDR1 and CDR2 are MGHDK and SYGVNS. Trimming stripped 3 bases from V and 2 bases from J, with 11 bases between. This chain's CDR3 is CASSDVLPPYEQYF. The CDR3 nucleotides are TGTGCCAGCAGTGACGTCCTCCCCCCCTACGAGCAGTACTTC.

This chain links TRBV7-3 with TRBJ1-2; possibly TRBD1 for D (5 bases). CDR3 length: 15 residues. Germline CDR1 reads SGHTA; CDR2 reads FQGTGA. Trimming took off 0 bases at V and 3 bases at J, with 11 bases between the two ends. CDR3 sequence (DNA): TGTGCCAGCAGCTTAACGTCGGCGGGGGACTATGGCTACACCTTC. Its translation: CASSLTSAGDYGYTF. The full variable domain, with the rest looked up from reference TRBV7-3 and TRBJ1-2, is GAGVSQTPSNKVTEKGKYVELRCDPISGHTALYWYRQSLGQGPEFLIYFQGTGAADDSGLPNDRFFAVRPEGSVSTLKIQRTERGDSAVYLCASSLTSAGDYGYTFGSGTRLTVV.

The V and J genes are TRBV11-3 and TRBJ2-6, with a weak D call TRBD1 (6 bases). V lost 1 base and J 7 bases, leaving 11 bases between the germline ends. Looked up from germline, CDR1 is SGHNT and CDR2 is YENEEA. The CDR3 has 15 residues. In DNA form, the CDR3 reads TGTGCCAGCAGCTTAGGAGTAGGGGGTGCCAACGTCCTGACTTTC. Amino acid sequence: CASSLGVGGANVLTF.

CDR3 residues: CASQRGSLANEQFF. The CDR3 coding sequence is TGTGCCAGCCAAAGAGGGTCCCTCGCCAATGAGCAGTTCTTC. The genes are TRBV6-5 and TRBJ2-1; TRBD2 might be the D (5 bases). Germline loops: CDR1 MNHEY, CDR2 SVGAGI. V was shortened by 8 bases and J by 6 bases, with 17 bases between the two germline ends. The CDR3 loop spans 14 amino acids.

This clone appeared a single time. This chain joins TRBV7-2 and TRBJ2-2; 9 bases are shared with TRBD1. The germline CDR1 and CDR2 sequences are SGHTA and FQGNSA. V dropped 5 bases and J dropped 9; count of bases not matched to a gene: 10. The CDR3 sequence is 15 residues long. The CDR3 sequence: CASSTWTGAIRELFF. The CDR3 nucleotides read TGTGCCAGCAGCACGTGGACAGGGGCGATTCGGGAGCTGTTTTTT.

The rearrangement uses TRBV9 and TRBJ2-3, with 10 positions matching TRBD2. The CDR3 contains 14 residues. V was clipped by 4 bases and J by 6 bases; unmatched bases: 5. Germline CDR1 reads SGDLS; CDR2 reads YYNGEE. The CDR3 nucleotides read TGTGCCAGCAGCCGTACTAGCGGGAAGGATACGCAGTATTTT. Translated: CASSRTSGKDTQYF.

J is TRBJ2-7 and V is TRBV28; a possible D gene is TRBD2 (6 bases). The CDR3 covers 15 residues. CDR1 MDHEN and CDR2 SYDVKM come from the germline V gene. Trimming cost V 3 bases and J 6 bases, with 18 bases left between them. The CDR3 is CASSFYSGVVSEQYF. The CDR3 coding sequence is TGTGCCAGCAGTTTCTATTCGGGGGTAGTGAGCGAGCAGTACTTC.

The chain has TRBV6-6 and TRBJ1-2; 10 bases map to TRBD1. V lost 2 bases, J lost 3 bases, and 3 bases stayed unmatched. From germline, CDR1 is MNHNY and CDR2 SVGAGI (reference sequence). This CDR3 comprises 15 residues. The CDR3 DNA reads as TGTGCCAGCAGTTACGACAGGGGGCGCGACTATGGCTACACCTTC. Protein product: CASSYDRGRDYGYTF.

The chain recombines TRBV7-9 with TRBJ1-1; 7 bases line up with TRBD1. V was clipped by 5 bases and J by 1 base; unmatched bases: 7. This CDR3 spans 15 amino acids. Germline CDR1 is SEHNR and CDR2 is FQNEAQ (reference sequence). The CDR3 is CASSLIGTANTEAFF. CDR3 bases: TGTGCCAGCAGCCTAATCGGGACAGCGAACACTGAAGCTTTCTTT.

The V gene is TRBV29-1, the J gene TRBJ2-2, with a possible D match to TRBD2 (6 bases). CDR1 is SQVTM and CDR2 is ANQGSEA in the germline V gene. The CDR3 has 14 residues. V gave up 5 bases and J gave up 3 bases, with 13 bases separating them. CDR3 region: CSVSGASYTGELFF. Here the CDR3 DNA reads TGCAGCGTTTCGGGAGCATCGTACACCGGGGAGCTGTTTTTT.

The rearrangement links TRBV19 to TRBJ2-6; 10 nucleotides agree with TRBD1. Germline CDR1 reads LNHDA; CDR2 reads SQIVND (reference sequence). Trimming took 5 bases from V and 2 from J; bases not matched to a gene: 6. CDR3 size: 17 residues. DNA of the CDR3: TGTGCCAGTAGTGCCAGACAGGGGGCGGCTGGGGCCAACGTCCTGACTTTC. Translated: CASSARQGAAGANVLTF.